The rows below give T cell receptor beta chains drawn from one sample of a study of blood T cell repertoires in COVID-19. Profiled with immunoSEQ multiplex PCR; TCRdb holds only in-frame clones, not every one. The repertoire holds some 300,000 clones, about nine tenths seen once, with roughly 4% in the top ten. What was sequenced was PBMCs or T cells enriched from blood (not recorded which). Every receptor here comes from a man younger than 40 who had recovered from COVID-19. The CDR3 runs from the conserved cysteine through the conserved F or W. A D gene is named only where the DNA matches it firmly. Size is omitted from some rows. Given values are once, few, many or a class for expanded clones.

V gene	clone size	D gene	J gene	CDR3 protein	CDR3 DNA
TRBV25-1	-	TRBD2	TRBJ2-5	CASSPVLAGGLETQYF	TGTGCCAGCAGTCCTGTCCTAGCGGGAGGGCTGGAGACCCAGTACTTC
TRBV12-3/TRBV12-4	-	-	TRBJ2-7	CASSLGVTGEQYF	TGTGCCAGCAGTTTAGGCGTCACAGGCGAGCAGTACTTC
TRBV12-3/TRBV12-4	-	-	TRBJ2-1	CASSQTRSAFF	TGTGCCAGCAGTCAGACGAGGTCTGCGTTCTTC
TRBV5-1	-	TRBD1	TRBJ1-1	CASSPGTGGAMDTEAFF	TGCGCCAGCAGCCCTGGGACAGGGGGGGCGATGGACACTGAAGCTTTCTTT
TRBV4-1	-	-	TRBJ2-1	CASSQPYGGGDEQFF	TGCGCCAGCAGCCAGCCTTACGGCGGCGGAGATGAGCAGTTCTTC
TRBV5-6	-	TRBD2	TRBJ2-7	CASSFLTSGTYEQYF	TGTGCCAGCAGCTTTTTAACTAGCGGAACCTACGAGCAGTACTTC
TRBV6-5	-	TRBD1	TRBJ2-7	CASSYSGTGASYEQYF	TGTGCCAGCAGTTACTCCGGGACAGGGGCATCCTACGAGCAGTACTTC
TRBV7-8	-	-	TRBJ2-3	CASSLVSQVSDTQYF	TGTGCCAGCAGCTTAGTAAGCCAGGTGTCAGATACGCAGTATTTT
TRBV24-1	-	TRBD1	TRBJ1-1	CATRDTYRGEAFF	TGTGCCACCAGAGATACTTACAGGGGAGAAGCTTTCTTT
TRBV5-1	-	TRBD2	TRBJ2-3	CASSGGGSITDTQYF	TGCGCCAGCAGCGGCGGGGGGTCGATCACAGATACGCAGTATTTT
TRBV6-2/TRBV6-3	-	-	TRBJ1-2	CASSYDLGGRGYTF	TGTGCCAGCAGTTACGATCTGGGGGGGAGAGGCTACACCTTC
TRBV30	-	TRBD2	TRBJ2-3	CAFTTSGTPDTQYF	TGTGCCTTTACGACTAGCGGGACCCCAGATACGCAGTATTTT
TRBV5-1	-	TRBD2	TRBJ2-7	CASSFSGSSYEQYF	TGCGCCAGCAGCTTTAGCGGGAGCTCCTACGAGCAGTACTTC
TRBV5-5	once	-	TRBJ1-1	CASSPGGGSEAFF	TGTGCCAGCAGCCCTGGGGGGGGCTCTGAAGCTTTCTTT
TRBV15	-	TRBD2	TRBJ2-1	CATSRDPGTSLYNEQFF	TGTGCCACCAGCAGAGATCCCGGGACTAGCCTGTACAATGAGCAGTTCTTC
TRBV3-1/TRBV3-2	-	-	TRBJ2-1	CASSQPFSNEQFF	TGTGCCAGCAGCCAACCTTTTTCCAATGAGCAGTTCTTC
TRBV9	-	-	TRBJ1-2	CASSAYTGHYGYTF	TGTGCCAGCAGCGCCTACACAGGACACTATGGCTACACCTTC
TRBV10-1	-	TRBD2	TRBJ2-3	CASSEGLAGSDTQYF	TGCGCCAGCAGTGAGGGACTAGCGGGCTCAGATACGCAGTATTTT
TRBV7-7	-	-	TRBJ2-1	CASSLRTRQVPYNEQFF	TGTGCTAGCAGCTTACGGACTCGTCAAGTTCCCTACAATGAGCAGTTCTTC
TRBV4-1	-	-	TRBJ2-1	CASSQLATPYNEQFF	TGCGCCAGCAGTCAGCTAGCGACCCCCTACAATGAGCAGTTCTTC
TRBV6-1	-	-	TRBJ1-1	CASSEAGWNTEAFF	TGTGCCAGCAGTGAGGCAGGGTGGAACACTGAAGCTTTCTTT
TRBV28	-	TRBD1	TRBJ1-2	CASRTGMNGYTF	TGTGCCAGCAGGACAGGGATGAATGGCTACACCTTC
TRBV5-6	-	TRBD1	TRBJ1-4	CASSLTGGSSNEKLFF	TGTGCCAGCAGTCTTACAGGGGGCTCTTCTAATGAAAAACTGTTTTTT
TRBV27	-	-	TRBJ2-1	CASEFKAGSYNEQFF	TGTGCCAGCGAATTCAAAGCGGGCTCCTACAATGAGCAGTTCTTC
TRBV28	few	TRBD1	TRBJ2-7	CASPPNTGGGEQYF	TGTGCCAGCCCCCCTAATACAGGGGGTGGCGAGCAGTACTTC
TRBV5-6	-	-	TRBJ1-4	CASSLGQGGEKLFF	TGTGCCAGCAGCTTGGGCCAGGGCGGAGAAAAACTGTTTTTT
TRBV18	-	TRBD1	TRBJ1-6	CASSAGQTKGPLHF	TGTGCCAGCTCAGCGGGACAGACAAAGGGGCCCCTCCACTTT
TRBV18	-	TRBD1	TRBJ1-4	CASSLNRGDNEKLFF	TGTGCCAGCTCCCTCAACAGGGGGGATAATGAAAAACTGTTTTTT
TRBV19	few	-	TRBJ1-1	CASTQHMNTEAFF	TGTGCCAGTACACAACACATGAACACTGAAGCTTTCTTT
TRBV25-1	-	-	TRBJ1-1	CASTIAPDTEAFF	TGTGCCAGCACTATCGCCCCGGACACTGAAGCTTTCTTT
TRBV11-2	-	-	TRBJ1-1	CASSLGGGRSKGTEAFF	TGTGCCAGCAGCTTAGGCGGGGGCCGCTCAAAGGGGACTGAAGCTTTCTTT
TRBV5-1	-	TRBD2	TRBJ2-7	CASTKSGGTYEQYF	TGCGCCAGCACTAAGAGCGGGGGGACCTACGAGCAGTACTTC
TRBV19	-	TRBD2	TRBJ2-5	CASSISSGRAETQYF	TGTGCCAGTAGTATATCGAGCGGGAGGGCCGAGACCCAGTACTTC
TRBV18	-	TRBD2	TRBJ2-1	CATSASSGGGDEQFF	TGTGCCACCTCAGCGTCAAGCGGGGGCGGCGATGAGCAGTTCTTC
TRBV29-1	-	-	TRBJ2-7	CSVIPRTGSGGWTSYEQYF	TGCAGCGTAATCCCCCGAACAGGGTCGGGTGGGTGGACATCCTACGAGCAGTACTTC
TRBV7-2	-	TRBD2	TRBJ2-1	CASSTPSRGSPYNEQFF	TGTGCCAGCAGCACCCCATCGCGGGGGAGTCCATACAATGAGCAGTTCTTC
TRBV5-1	-	-	TRBJ1-1	CASSKGVNTEAFF	TGCGCCAGCAGCAAAGGGGTGAACACTGAAGCTTTCTTT
TRBV18	-	-	TRBJ2-5	CASSGAQETQYF	TGTGCCAGCTCAGGGGCTCAAGAGACCCAGTACTTC
TRBV6-2/TRBV6-3	-	TRBD2	TRBJ2-2	CASSLTSGGAGELFF	TGTGCCAGCAGTCTGACTAGCGGGGGGGCCGGGGAGCTGTTTTTT
TRBV11-2	-	-	TRBJ1-3	CASRRLAGSEGNTIYF	TGTGCCAGCAGACGTCTCGCCGGGTCGGAGGGAAACACCATATATTTT
TRBV5-1	-	-	TRBJ2-3	CASSPGQHTDTQYF	TGCGCCAGCAGCCCGGGACAACACACAGATACGCAGTATTTT
TRBV2	once	-	TRBJ1-4	CASSDGQSNEKLFF	TGTGCCAGCAGTGATGGACAGAGTAATGAAAAACTGTTTTTT
TRBV9	-	TRBD2	TRBJ2-1	CASSVGKAGGPNEQFF	TGTGCCAGCAGCGTAGGTAAGGCGGGAGGGCCGAATGAGCAGTTCTTC
TRBV30	-	TRBD1	TRBJ2-1	CAWKDSPGTAGNEQFF	TGTGCCTGGAAAGATTCTCCCGGGACAGCAGGAAATGAGCAGTTCTTC
TRBV5-5	-	-	TRBJ1-1	CASSLAFSGGRTEAFF	TGTGCCAGCAGCTTGGCCTTTAGTGGGGGCCGGACTGAAGCTTTCTTT
TRBV5-4	-	TRBD1	TRBJ1-4	CASSLKDRAEKLFF	TGTGCCAGCAGCCTTAAGGACAGGGCTGAAAAACTGTTTTTT
TRBV7-8	-	-	TRBJ2-7	CASSSYRLNYEQYF	TGTGCCAGCAGCTCCTACAGGCTAAATTACGAGCAGTACTTC